The 28 T cell receptor beta chains presented below share a single source sample, sequenced in a study of shared clonotypes between healthy human individuals (dated by TCRdb to the early 2020s). The method was the immunoSEQ multiplex PCR assay. TCRdb's version of the immuneACCESS table is confined to in-frame rearrangements and falls short of the full clone set. An unresolved V gene accounts for under half of the shortfall where checked; the remainder is of unknown origin. The sample table lists a few hundred thousand clones, more than 95% of them with a count of one. The ten largest clones take up less than 0.065% of the sample. Sequencing used naive CD4+ T cells sorted from blood. Per the publication, the cell subset or site label means: CD45RA+ positively selected. These receptors all come from a woman in her twenties or thirties in good health.

This chain connects TRBV29-1 to TRBJ2-5; D is ambiguous. This CDR3 spans 11 amino acids. Trimming removed 0 bases at V and 7 bases at J, with 6 bases between. CDR1 SQVTM and CDR2 ANQGSEA come from the germline V gene. The DNA for the CDR3 is TGCAGCGTTGAAGATCCTGGGACCCAGTACTTC. Protein product: CSVEDPGTQYF.

This clone showed up just once. The chain employs TRBV28 and TRBJ2-3, with D uncertain. Germline V gene data show CDR1 as MDHEN and CDR2 as SYDVKM. This CDR3 spans 13 amino acids. Deletions cut 3 bases from V and 11 bases from J, with 15 bases between. CDR3 residues: CASSFRPSFLQYF. The CDR3 DNA follows: TGTGCCAGCAGTTTTAGGCCATCCTTCCTGCAGTATTTT.

The gene calls are TRBV28 and TRBJ2-7, with 7 bases lining up with TRBD1. Germline V gives CDR1 MDHEN, CDR2 SYDVKM. This CDR3 region has 14 residues. V lost 2 bases and J lost 0; bases outside the gene matches: 1. The CDR3 is CASSLGQASYEQYF. In nucleotides, the CDR3 is TGTGCCAGCAGTTTAGGACAGGCCTCCTACGAGCAGTACTTC.

This sequence joins TRBV7-9 and TRBJ2-6; the D gene is possibly TRBD1 (6 bases). V lost 3 bases and J 1 base, leaving 13 bases between the germline ends. The CDR3 has 17 amino acids. Looked up from germline, CDR1 is SEHNR and CDR2 is FQNEAQ (reference sequence). CDR3 sequence (DNA): TGTGCCAGCAGCTTTGGCAGGGGAAGGTCTGGGGCCAACGTCCTGACTTTC. Protein: CASSFGRGRSGANVLTF.

This chain connects TRBV19 to TRBJ2-7; 8 nucleotides match TRBD2. This CDR3 has 16 residues. Germline CDR1 LNHDA, CDR2 SQIVND (reference sequence). After removal of 3 bases from V and 1 base from J, the junction contained 8 bases not matched to a gene. The CDR3 sequence is CASSIRGAGASYEQYF. For the CDR3, the DNA is TGTGCCAGTAGTATTCGCGGAGCGGGAGCATCCTACGAGCAGTACTTC.

V is TRBV7-9 and J is TRBJ2-2; weak D call: TRBD1 (7 bases). Germline CDR1 reads SEHNR; CDR2 reads FQNEAQ (reference sequence). The CDR3 sequence is 14 residues long. Trimming took off 6 bases at V and 6 bases at J, with 14 bases between the two ends. CDR3 DNA sequence: TGTGCCAGCAGGTCAACAGGGGACTCCGGGGAGCTGTTTTTT. As protein: CASRSTGDSGELFF.

The chain employs TRBV19 and TRBJ1-5, with unresolved D. The germline V and J ends were trimmed by 3 bases and 6 bases, with 9 bases remaining between them. CDR3 size: 13 residues. The germline CDR1 and CDR2 sequences are LNHDA and SQIVND (reference sequence). The CDR3, as DNA: TGTGCCAGTAGTATGTTTCCGGGTCAGCCCCAGCATTTT. It translates to CASSMFPGQPQHF.

This sequence joins TRBV29-1 and TRBJ1-1; 7 bases map to TRBD1. CDR1 and CDR2 from the germline V gene are SQVTM and ANQGSEA. CDR3 length: 14 amino acids. The trim removed 0 bases at V and 5 bases at J, leaving 6 bases unmatched. In DNA form, the CDR3 reads TGCAGCGTTGAAGAGCAAGGGGGCTTAACTGAAGCTTTCTTT. Translation: CSVEEQGGLTEAFF.

V and J are TRBV5-1 and TRBJ2-3; 12 bases map to TRBD2. The CDR3 runs to 19 residues. J lost 5 bases, V lost 0 bases, and 13 bases had no gene match. Germline V CDR1 and CDR2: SGHRS, YFSETQ. The DNA of the CDR3 is TGCGCCAGCAGCTTGGCCGCTTCGGCTAGCGGGAGGGCTCGAGATACGCAGTATTTT. Encoded protein: CASSLAASASGRARDTQYF.

The chain carries TRBV25-1 and TRBJ2-3; 8 bases are shared with TRBD1. Looked up from germline, CDR1 is MGHDK and CDR2 is SYGVNS. The trim removed 3 bases at V and 3 bases at J, leaving 11 bases unmatched. The CDR3 consists of 17 residues. The CDR3 reads CASSDPGRTGMTDTQYF. CDR3 bases: TGTGCCAGCAGTGATCCTGGGAGGACAGGGATGACAGATACGCAGTATTTT.

The chain links TRBV19 to TRBJ1-1, with a tentative D call TRBD1 (5 bases). CDR3 size: 13 residues. Deletions cut 9 bases from V and 1 base from J, with 12 bases between. Germline CDR1 and CDR2: LNHDA and SQIVND (reference sequence). CDR3 protein: CASGHTANTEAFF. In DNA form, the CDR3 reads TGTGCCAGCGGACACACAGCGAACACTGAAGCTTTCTTT.

J is TRBJ2-2 and V is TRBV6-1; possibly TRBD1 for D (6 bases). The CDR3 is 14 amino acids. CDR1 is MNHNS, CDR2 SASEGT, per germline. Between the trimmed V and J ends, which lost 5 bases and 5 bases, there was a span of 12 bases. CDR3 nucleotide sequence: TGTGCCAGCAGTAAAAACAGGGCAACCGGGGAGCTGTTTTTT. Its protein is CASSKNRATGELFF.

J is TRBJ2-1 and V is TRBV6-1; D assignment may be TRBD1 or TRBD2 (5 bases each). Germline loops: CDR1 MNHNS, CDR2 SASEGT. The CDR3 has 17 residues. Trimming took off 4 bases at V and 2 bases at J, with 18 bases between the two ends. DNA for the CDR3: TGTGCCAGCAGTGCGCCTCCCGGGACGCGAACCTACAATGAGCAGTTCTTC. It encodes CASSAPPGTRTYNEQFF.

The CDR3 sequence is CASSPGQGNTIYF. The CDR3 DNA sequence: TGTGCCAGCTCACCAGGACAGGGAAACACCATATATTTT. The V gene is TRBV18, the J gene TRBJ1-3, with TRBD1 as a possible D gene (6 bases). Germline V lookup: CDR1 KGHSH, CDR2 LQKENI. This CDR3 has 13 amino acids. V was shortened by 2 bases and J by 4 bases, with 6 bases between the two germline ends.

This chain uses TRBV2 with TRBJ1-5; no clear D gene. From germline, CDR1 is SNHLY and CDR2 FYNNEI. CDR3 length equals 14 residues. Trimming took off 6 bases at V and 4 bases at J, with 13 bases between the two ends. Here the CDR3 reads CASRAVANNQPQHF. CDR3 nucleotide sequence: TGTGCCAGCAGAGCGGTGGCAAATAATCAGCCCCAGCATTTT.

This rearrangement joins TRBV4-1 to TRBJ1-5; TRBD1 matches 12 bases. V lost 8 bases, J lost 5 bases, and 7 bases stayed unmatched. Germline V gene lookup returns CDR1 MGHRA and CDR2 YSYEKL. The CDR3 extends over 15 amino acids. The CDR3 reads CASRPGTGGYQPQHF. The CDR3 DNA reads as TGCGCCAGCCGTCCCGGGACAGGGGGCTATCAGCCCCAGCATTTT.

The chain recombines TRBV28 with TRBJ1-5; 7 bases match TRBD1. After removal of 5 bases from V and 4 bases from J, the junction contained 11 bases not matched to a gene. Germline assignment: CDR1 MDHEN and CDR2 SYDVKM. The CDR3 consists of 16 residues. The CDR3 is CASSSFRDSLNQPQHF. The CDR3 region has the DNA TGTGCCAGCAGTAGTTTCCGGGACAGCCTTAATCAGCCCCAGCATTTT.

This clone has only one observation. This sequence joins TRBV2 and TRBJ2-5; TRBD1 is a possible D gene (6 bases). Trimming took 4 bases from V and 5 from J, leaving 14 bases between them. The CDR3 contains 14 residues. CDR1 and CDR2 (germline): SNHLY, FYNNEI. The CDR3 sequence is CASSVQGSRETQYF. The DNA for the CDR3 is TGTGCCAGCAGTGTCCAGGGGTCGAGGGAGACCCAGTACTTC.

The V gene is TRBV5-1, the J gene TRBJ2-5; D is perhaps TRBD1 (7 bases). The CDR3 is 15 amino acids. The germline gives CDR1 SGHRS, CDR2 YFSETQ. Trimming removed 3 bases from V and 4 bases from J, with 16 bases in between. The CDR3 loop reads CASSSPVEGAETQYF. CDR3 in DNA: TGCGCCAGCAGCTCCCCCGTGGAGGGGGCAGAGACCCAGTACTTC.

This clone was seen only a few times. This chain connects TRBV2 to TRBJ2-3; TRBD1 aligns across 7 bases. From germline, CDR1 is SNHLY and CDR2 FYNNEI. V dropped 0 bases and J dropped 3; count of bases not matched to a gene: 3. There are 15 residues in the CDR3. CDR3 amino acids: CASSEARGMTDTQYF. The DNA for the CDR3 is TGTGCCAGCAGTGAAGCCAGGGGGATGACAGATACGCAGTATTTT.

This clone was observed a handful of times. J is TRBJ1-5 and V is TRBV28, with 8 bases identical to TRBD1. With V trimmed by 2 bases and J by 6 bases, 3 bases remained unmatched. The CDR3 has 14 amino acids. Germline CDR1 is MDHEN and CDR2 is SYDVKM. CDR3 nucleotides: TGTGCCAGCAGTTTAGGAGACAGGGGTCAGCCCCAGCATTTT. It is translated as CASSLGDRGQPQHF.

This rearrangement joins TRBV28 to TRBJ2-7; 9 nucleotides match TRBD2. This CDR3 has 16 amino acids. The V and J ends lost 2 bases and 4 bases, in that order; junction bases with no gene match: 9. Looked up from germline, CDR1 is MDHEN and CDR2 is SYDVKM. This CDR3 is CASSLGGASGIYEQYF. As DNA, the CDR3 is TGTGCCAGCAGTTTAGGTGGAGCTAGCGGGATTTACGAGCAGTACTTC.

The chain combines TRBV28 with TRBJ1-3; D gene uncertain. The V and J ends lost 6 bases and 2 bases respectively, with 11 bases between them. Germline-derived CDR1 and CDR2 are MDHEN and SYDVKM. CDR3 length equals 14 residues. The CDR3 DNA is TGTGCCAGCAGCCCCTTTGGGGCTGGAAACACCATATATTTT. Amino acid sequence: CASSPFGAGNTIYF.

The rearrangement links TRBV19 to TRBJ1-1; D is perhaps TRBD1 (5 bases). Germline assignment: CDR1 LNHDA and CDR2 SQIVND (reference sequence). Trimming shortened V by 6 bases and J by 1 base, and 6 bases separated the two germline ends. This CDR3 is built from 12 residues. In DNA, the CDR3 is TGTGCCAGTAGCGGGGGGAACACTGAAGCTTTCTTT. This codes for CASSGGNTEAFF.

CDR3 sequence: CASSFWGTGELFF. The CDR3 region has the DNA TGTGCCAGCAGTTTTTGGGGCACCGGGGAGCTGTTTTTT. The chain is built from TRBV27 and TRBJ2-2; D is ambiguous. Germline lookup yields CDR1 MNHEY and CDR2 SMNVEV (reference sequence). V was shortened by 3 bases and J by 4 bases, with 6 bases between the two germline ends. The CDR3 is 13 amino acids.

The J gene is TRBJ1-2, the V gene TRBV6-5, with D uncertain. There are 12 residues in the CDR3. Trimming pared 8 bases from V and 0 bases from J, leaving 7 bases between. From germline, CDR1 is MNHEY and CDR2 SVGAGI. The CDR3 nucleotides read TGTGCCAGCCGCGCGGCTAACTATGGCTACACCTTC. Its translation is CASRAANYGYTF.

The V gene is TRBV5-6, the J gene TRBJ1-2; unclear D gene. The CDR3 loop spans 15 amino acids. Trimming removed 1 base at V and 4 bases at J, with 14 bases between. Germline lookup yields CDR1 SGHDT and CDR2 YYEEEE. The CDR3 DNA reads TGTGCCAGCAGCTTGTTCTCCGGGCATTTCTATGGCTACACCTTC. This encodes CASSLFSGHFYGYTF.

V usage is TRBV29-1 and J usage is TRBJ2-5; 7 positions agree with TRBD1. The DNA matches TRBJ2-7 better at its end, which makes the J call doubtful. CDR3 length equals 13 residues. Germline V gene lookup returns CDR1 SQVTM and CDR2 ANQGSEA. In DNA form, the CDR3 reads TGCAGCGGTGGGACAGCGAACCGCTACGAGCAGTACTTC. This codes for CSGGTANRYEQYF.